This T cell receptor beta chain was identified in a study of T cells after yellow fever vaccination. Points from the study as a whole: Clonotypes found in both CD4 and CD8 compartments made up a small share. FACS-sorted repertoires might harbor abundant contaminating clonotypes from the bulk population. Post-booster samples contained most primary-vaccination clones (approximately 96% CD4, 70% to 90% CD8).

The CDR3 covers 13 residues. CDR1 is SGHTA and CDR2 is FQGNSA in the germline V gene. Trimming took 4 bases from V and 6 from J, leaving 10 bases between them. Production of TCR cDNA was by 5'RACE template switching, which also added a universal primer site and UMIs. TCRdb itself ran the 5' RACE reads through MiXCR, one entry per CDR3 protein. The table shows roughly 160,000 distinct CDR3 sequences, with around 7% occurring only once. On this clonotype: The antigen is unknown.

The sequence was collected from a man between 18 and 29 years old who received the YFV17D yellow fever vaccine. This sequence joins TRBV7-2 and TRBJ1-5, with D perhaps TRBD1 (6 bases). This material consisted of CD4+ T cells sorted from PBMCs, taken around 5 days after the first yellow fever vaccination. CDR3 bases: TGTGCCAGCAGCTCGACAGGAATTCAGCCCCAGCATTTT. This codes for CASSSTGIQPQHF.